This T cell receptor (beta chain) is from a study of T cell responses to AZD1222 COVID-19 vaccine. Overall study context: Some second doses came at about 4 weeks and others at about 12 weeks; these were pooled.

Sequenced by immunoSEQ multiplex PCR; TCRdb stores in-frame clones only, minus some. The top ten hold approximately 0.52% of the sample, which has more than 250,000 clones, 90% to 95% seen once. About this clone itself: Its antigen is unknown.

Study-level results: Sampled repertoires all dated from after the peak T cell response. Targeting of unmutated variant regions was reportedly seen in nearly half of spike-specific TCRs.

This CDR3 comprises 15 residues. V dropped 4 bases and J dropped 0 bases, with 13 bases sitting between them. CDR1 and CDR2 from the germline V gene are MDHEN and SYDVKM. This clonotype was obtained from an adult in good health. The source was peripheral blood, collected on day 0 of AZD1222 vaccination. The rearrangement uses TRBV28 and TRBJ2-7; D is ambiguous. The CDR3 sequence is CASSSWGSSSYEQYF. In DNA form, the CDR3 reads TGTGCCAGCAGTTCGTGGGGATCGAGCTCCTACGAGCAGTACTTC. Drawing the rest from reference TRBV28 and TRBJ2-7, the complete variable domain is DVKVTQSSRYLVKRTGEKVFLECVQDMDHENMFWYRQDPGLGLRLIYFSYDVKMKEKGDIPEGYSVSREKKERFSLILESASTNQTSMYLCASSSWGSSSYEQYFGPGTRLTVT.